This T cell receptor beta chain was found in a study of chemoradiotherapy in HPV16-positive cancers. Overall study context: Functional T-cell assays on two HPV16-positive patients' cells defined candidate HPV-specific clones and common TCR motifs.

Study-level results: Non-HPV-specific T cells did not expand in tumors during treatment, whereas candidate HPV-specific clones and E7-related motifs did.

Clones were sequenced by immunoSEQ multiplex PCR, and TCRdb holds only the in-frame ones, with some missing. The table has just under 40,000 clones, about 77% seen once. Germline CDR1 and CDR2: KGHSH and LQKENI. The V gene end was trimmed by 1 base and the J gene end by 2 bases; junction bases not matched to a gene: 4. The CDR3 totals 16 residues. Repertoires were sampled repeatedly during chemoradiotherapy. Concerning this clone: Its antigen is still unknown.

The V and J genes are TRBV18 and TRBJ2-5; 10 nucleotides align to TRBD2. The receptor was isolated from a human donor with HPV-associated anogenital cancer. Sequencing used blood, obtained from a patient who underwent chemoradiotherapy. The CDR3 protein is CASSPRSGGGQETQYF. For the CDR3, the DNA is TGTGCCAGCTCACCACGGAGCGGGGGGGGACAAGAGACCCAGTACTTC.